This TCR beta chain was observed in a study of blood T cells in healthy people across ages. The authors ran a second PCR of about 7 to 12 cycles using a sample-barcoded 5' primer and a J-beta primer mix. TCRdb ran MiXCR on the 5' RACE reads and lists one entry per CDR3 protein. Altogether approximately 790,000 distinct CDR3 sequences are present, 60% to 80% being singletons, with the ten largest covering about a quarter. The sequence was obtained from a man aged 25 to 40 in good health. Sequencing was performed on blood.

This CDR3 is CASSQPGSEKLFF. CDR3 bases: TGTGCCAGCAGCCAACCAGGGAGTGAAAAACTGTTTTTT. The genes are TRBV3-1 and TRBJ1-4; D may be TRBD1 (5 bases). This CDR3 spans 13 amino acids. V lost 2 bases and J lost 7, with 8 bases in between. Germline loops: CDR1 LGHDT, CDR2 YNNKEL (reference sequence).